This T cell receptor (beta chain) was sequenced during a study of blood T cell repertoires in COVID-19 (TCRdb year 2020). Concerning the study at large: The collaborator samples originated in the United States, Italy and Spain and spanned the acute and convalescent phases of COVID-19. Where HLA class I and class II types were available, the types were taken from metadata supplied by the sample provider, not from assay-based typing. The material from the prospective study consisted of cDNA or gDNA derived from T cells, B-cell-depleted T cells, or PBMCs. Nearly every sample came with metadata listing a de-identified subject ID, COVID-19 status, age in years and sex. A freely available public database, intended as a resource for researchers studying the immune response to SARS-CoV-2, is where the repertoires were released. Deeply sampled blood TCRbeta repertoires from subjects exposed to, actively infected with, or recovered from COVID-19 were included in the dataset. Samples were obtained from the ongoing ImmuneRACE study (first 160 participants) and from over 1,000 subjects provided by 6 global collaborators.

TCRbeta CDR3 regions were amplified from genomic DNA by means of the immunoSEQ Assay, a bias-controlled multiplex PCR. Per the original workflow: Within the assay, amplification of reference gene primers was used to estimate how many nucleated cells each sample contained. To quantify the absolute abundance of each unique TCRbeta CDR3 rearrangement, sequence reads were collapsed and filtered. Productive Simpson clonality was computed per sample as the square root of Simpson's diversity index over productive rearrangements. TCRdb holds this immuneACCESS table with in-frame rearrangements only. Some clones are missing; in checked studies, unresolved V genes explain under half, and the rest has no known cause. V and J calls plus clone size are reproduced from that table; the DNA served to infer D and trimming. Here the sample has approximately 91,000 clones; around 90% occur a single time. About 4.5% of the sample lies in the top ten.

The CDR3 measures 13 amino acids from cysteine to phenylalanine. Only the CDR3 region is kept as DNA, spanning 39 bases read in frame from base 1. In the germline V gene, CDR1 corresponds to ENHRY and CDR2 to SYGVKD. V is pared back by 6 bases and J by 5 bases, with 10 bases lying between the germline termini. Whole blood was collected in K2EDTA tubes by collaborating institutions according to the institutions' own protocols. For TCRbeta analysis, collaborators shipped samples in one of three forms: frozen whole blood, isolated PBMCs, or DNA extracted from either of those sample types. On the study overall, not on this receptor specifically: Clinical and demographic metadata were provided uncurated, with the amount varying by source and participant.

Worth noting for this clone: No antigen is known for it. The record has no base qualities; no much larger clone is one base away.

Material for sequencing was peripheral blood. The sequence is built from TRBV10-3 and TRBJ2-2, with the D segment identity uncertain. The receptor was derived from a man aged 70 or older with acute or convalescent COVID-19. The CDR3 reads as follows: CAIRRLETGELFF. In nucleotides, the sequence is TGTGCCATCAGAAGACTGGAAACCGGGGAGCTGTTTTTT.